Below, 21 T cell receptor beta chains from the same sample are listed, as sequenced in a study of identifying expanded T cells in peripheral blood. Produced via immunoSEQ multiplex PCR; TCRdb's table is partial and in-frame only. The data contain tens of thousands of clones, 84% of them singletons. Sequenced sample: blood. Receptor source: a person aged 18 to 69 in good health.

J is TRBJ2-1 and V is TRBV19; 16 bases line up with TRBD2. With 7 bases clipped from V and 0 bases from J, the junction kept 6 bases outside the gene matches. This CDR3 contains 18 residues. The germline V gene has CDR1 LNHDA and CDR2 SQIVND (reference sequence). As DNA, the CDR3 is TGTGCCAGTACCGGGACTAGCGGGAGGGCCAGCTCCTACAATGAGCAGTTCTTC. Protein product: CASTGTSGRASSYNEQFF. The full variable domain, its missing parts supplied by reference TRBV19 and TRBJ2-1, is DGGITQSPKYLFRKEGQNVTLSCEQNLNHDAMYWYRQDPGQGLRLIYYSQIVNDFQKGDIAEGYSVSREKKESFPLTVTSAQKNPTAFYLCASTGTSGRASSYNEQFFGPGTRLTVL.

This sequence joins TRBV7-2 and TRBJ2-7; the match to TRBD2 covers 11 bases. V dropped 5 bases and J dropped 1; count of bases not matched to a gene: 13. CDR1 SGHTA and CDR2 FQGNSA come from the germline V gene. CDR3 length: 18 residues. The CDR3 is CASSNSILAGAFSYEQYF. DNA of the CDR3: TGTGCCAGCAGCAATAGTATACTAGCGGGGGCCTTTTCCTACGAGCAGTACTTC.

The chain combines TRBV28 with TRBJ1-2, with D perhaps TRBD1 (5 bases). Germline CDR1 and CDR2: MDHEN and SYDVKM. With 3 bases removed from V and 2 bases from J, the gap between germline ends came to 7 bases. The CDR3 has 13 amino acids. This CDR3 reads CASSLTVNYGYTF. The CDR3 DNA reads TGTGCCAGCAGTTTGACAGTCAACTATGGCTACACCTTC.

V and J are TRBV6-1 and TRBJ2-3; no clear D gene. The CDR3 runs 14 residues. Looked up from germline, CDR1 is MNHNS and CDR2 is SASEGT. Trimming took off 3 bases at V and 0 bases at J, with 7 bases between the two ends. CDR3: CASSESASTDTQYF. CDR3 sequence (DNA): TGTGCCAGCAGTGAGTCGGCTAGCACAGATACGCAGTATTTT.

The chain has TRBV10-3 and TRBJ2-2, with TRBD2 as a possible D gene (6 bases). Deletions cut 5 bases from V and 2 bases from J, with 9 bases between. This CDR3 is 14 amino acids long. Germline V gene sequence: CDR1 ENHRY, CDR2 SYGVKD. In nucleotides, the CDR3 is TGTGCCATCAGTCGGGAGCAAAACACCGGGGAGCTGTTTTTT. This translates into CAISREQNTGELFF.

The sample holds one count of this clone. The V and J genes are TRBV11-2 and TRBJ2-5; tentatively, D is TRBD1 (5 bases). The CDR3 consists of 13 residues. The germline V gene has CDR1 SGHAT and CDR2 FQNNGV. Trimming left V 0 bases short and J 5 bases short, with 7 bases between. This CDR3 is CASSLEGAETQYF. The CDR3, as DNA: TGTGCCAGCAGCTTAGAAGGGGCTGAGACCCAGTACTTC.

V is TRBV18 and J is TRBJ2-1, with D possibly being TRBD2 (5 bases). V lost 2 bases, J lost 8 bases, and 19 bases lay in between. The germline CDR1 and CDR2 sequences are KGHSH and LQKENI. This CDR3 is 16 amino acids long. The CDR3 coding sequence is TGTGCCAGCTCACCATGGACTCTCGGGTTTAAGGATGAGCAGTTCTTC. Its protein product is CASSPWTLGFKDEQFF.

The chain is built from TRBV7-9 and TRBJ2-7; no clear D. Germline CDR1 is SEHNR and CDR2 is FQNEAQ (reference sequence). The V end was cut by 3 bases, the J end by 4 bases, with 4 bases between. This CDR3 comprises 11 residues. The CDR3 DNA sequence: TGTGCCAGCAGCTTGTCTTACGAGCAGTACTTC. It is translated as CASSLSYEQYF.

The chain joins TRBV2 to TRBJ1-4; unclear D gene. V lost 6 bases and J lost 0, with 8 bases in between. This CDR3 is 14 amino acids long. Germline-derived CDR1 and CDR2 are SNHLY and FYNNEI. In DNA form, the CDR3 reads TGTGCCAGCAGGGACGGGCCAACTAATGAAAAACTGTTTTTT. The encoded protein is CASRDGPTNEKLFF. The entire variable domain, with the rest obtained from reference TRBV2 and TRBJ1-4, is as follows: EPEVTQTPSHQVTQMGQEVILRCVPISNHLYFYWYRQILGQKVEFLVSFYNNEISEKSEIFDDQFSVERPDGSNFTLKIRSTKLEDSAMYFCASRDGPTNEKLFFGSGTQLSVL.

The chain links TRBV4-3 to TRBJ2-7; 7 bases line up with TRBD1. V gave up 0 bases and J gave up 0 bases; unmatched junction bases: 5. This CDR3 spans 16 amino acids. Germline assignment: CDR1 LGHNA and CDR2 YSLEER. CDR3 in DNA: TGCGCCAGCAGCCAAGATCCGGGACAGCTCTCCTACGAGCAGTACTTC. As protein: CASSQDPGQLSYEQYF.

The gene calls are TRBV28 and TRBJ1-5, with D perhaps matching TRBD1 (5 bases). In germline, CDR1 is MDHEN, CDR2 SYDVKM. The CDR3 contains 15 residues. V was shortened by 6 bases and J by 5 bases, with 17 bases between the two germline ends. The CDR3 DNA reads as TGTGCCAGCAGCGGATTAGACAGTTACGATCAGCCCCAGCATTTT. Translating gives CASSGLDSYDQPQHF.

Only one count was recorded for this clone. The chain recombines TRBV19 with TRBJ2-2; 7 nucleotides line up with TRBD2. CDR3 size: 15 residues. CDR1 and CDR2 (germline): LNHDA, SQIVND (reference sequence). V dropped 0 bases and J dropped 5; count of bases not matched to a gene: 3. This CDR3 is CASSIDGRETGELFF. The CDR3 bases are TGTGCCAGTAGTATAGATGGGAGGGAGACCGGGGAGCTGTTTTTT. Drawing the rest from reference TRBV19 and TRBJ2-2, the complete variable domain is DGGITQSPKYLFRKEGQNVTLSCEQNLNHDAMYWYRQDPGQGLRLIYYSQIVNDFQKGDIAEGYSVSREKKESFPLTVTSAQKNPTAFYLCASSIDGRETGELFFGEGSRLTVL.

This chain connects TRBV6-5 to TRBJ1-4; 7 bases match TRBD1. J gave up 8 bases and V 7 bases, and 13 bases lay outside the gene matches. This CDR3 spans 15 amino acids. Germline V gives CDR1 MNHEY, CDR2 SVGAGI. The CDR3 region has the DNA TGTGCCAGCACCTCACAGGGGCAGGGAGGGGAAAAACTGTTTTTT. Translated: CASTSQGQGGEKLFF.

The V call is TRBV5-6, the J call TRBJ2-4; 11 bases are shared with TRBD2. The CDR3 extends over 18 amino acids. Trimming cost V 4 bases and J 1 base; bases outside gene matches: 10. Germline V CDR1 and CDR2: SGHDT, YYEEEE. The CDR3, as DNA: TGTGCCAGCAGCCCTGCGACTAGCGGGGTTTTCGCCAAAAACATTCAGTACTTC. Its protein product is CASSPATSGVFAKNIQYF.

This chain uses TRBV5-6 with TRBJ2-3; 8 bases agree with TRBD2. The CDR3 covers 16 residues. CDR1 and CDR2 from the germline V gene are SGHDT and YYEEEE. With V trimmed by 0 bases and J by 4 bases, 7 bases remained unmatched. CDR3 loop: CASSLGWREASDTQYF. As DNA, the CDR3 is TGTGCCAGCAGCTTGGGATGGCGGGAGGCCTCAGATACGCAGTATTTT.

The chain recombines TRBV30 with TRBJ1-3, with D possibly being TRBD1 (6 bases). The ends were cut back, 4 bases at V and 2 bases at J, with 12 bases in the middle. The CDR3 is 14 amino acids. Germline V gives CDR1 GTSNPN, CDR2 SVGIG (reference sequence). The CDR3 loop reads CAWKVGGPGNTIYF. DNA of the CDR3: TGTGCCTGGAAGGTTGGGGGGCCTGGAAACACCATATATTTT.

This chain connects TRBV14 to TRBJ2-7; 13 nucleotides match TRBD2. This CDR3 has 18 residues. The germline CDR1 and CDR2 sequences are SGHDN and FVKESK. The V and J ends lost 4 bases and 0 bases, in that order; junction bases with no gene match: 9. The CDR3 sequence is CASSRPPGTSGVSYEQYF. CDR3 coding DNA: TGTGCCAGCAGCCGCCCACCCGGGACTAGCGGGGTCTCCTACGAGCAGTACTTC.

The chain carries TRBV19 and TRBJ2-3; 10 bases agree with TRBD2. Germline CDR1 LNHDA, CDR2 SQIVND (reference sequence). CDR3 length: 16 amino acids. The trim removed 3 bases at V and 4 bases at J, leaving 7 bases unmatched. The chain's CDR3 is CASSIPGAGGPDTQYF. For the CDR3, the DNA is TGTGCCAGTAGTATCCCCGGAGCGGGAGGGCCAGATACGCAGTATTTT.

J is TRBJ2-7 and V is TRBV28; no clear D gene. This CDR3 is 14 amino acids long. Trimming took 1 base from V and 4 from J, leaving 11 bases between them. CDR1 and CDR2 (germline): MDHEN, SYDVKM. CDR3 nucleotides: TGTGCCAGCAGTTTATCTTCATCCCTGTACGAGCAGTACTTC. Its translation: CASSLSSSLYEQYF.

The CDR3 loop reads CASSDRTGPTGEQFF. In DNA form, the CDR3 reads TGTGCCAGCAGTGATCGGACCGGACCTACGGGAGAGCAGTTCTTC. The chain is built from TRBV25-1 and TRBJ2-1; possible D gene TRBD2, 5 bases. The CDR3 runs 15 residues. Germline V gene lookup returns CDR1 MGHDK and CDR2 SYGVNS. V was pared by 3 bases and J by 10 bases, with 19 bases between.

This chain's CDR3 is CASSLVGTGMNTEAFF. The CDR3 coding sequence is TGTGCCAGCAGTTTGGTCGGGACAGGGATGAACACTGAAGCTTTCTTT. V usage is TRBV28 and J usage is TRBJ1-1; TRBD1 matches at 9 bases. The junction had 5 bases not matched to a gene; V was cut back by 3 bases and J by 0 bases. Germline CDR1 reads MDHEN; CDR2 reads SYDVKM. CDR3 length: 16 amino acids.